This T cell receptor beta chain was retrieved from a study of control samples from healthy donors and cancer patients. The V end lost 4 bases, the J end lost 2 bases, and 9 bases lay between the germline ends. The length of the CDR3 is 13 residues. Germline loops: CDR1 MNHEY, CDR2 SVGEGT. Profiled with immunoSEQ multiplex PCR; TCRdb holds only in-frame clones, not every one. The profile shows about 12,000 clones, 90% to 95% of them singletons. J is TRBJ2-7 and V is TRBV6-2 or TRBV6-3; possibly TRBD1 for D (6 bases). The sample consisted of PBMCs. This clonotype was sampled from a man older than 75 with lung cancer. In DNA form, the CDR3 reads TGTGCCAGCAGTTTAACAGGGACCTACGAGCAGTACTTC. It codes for CASSLTGTYEQYF.